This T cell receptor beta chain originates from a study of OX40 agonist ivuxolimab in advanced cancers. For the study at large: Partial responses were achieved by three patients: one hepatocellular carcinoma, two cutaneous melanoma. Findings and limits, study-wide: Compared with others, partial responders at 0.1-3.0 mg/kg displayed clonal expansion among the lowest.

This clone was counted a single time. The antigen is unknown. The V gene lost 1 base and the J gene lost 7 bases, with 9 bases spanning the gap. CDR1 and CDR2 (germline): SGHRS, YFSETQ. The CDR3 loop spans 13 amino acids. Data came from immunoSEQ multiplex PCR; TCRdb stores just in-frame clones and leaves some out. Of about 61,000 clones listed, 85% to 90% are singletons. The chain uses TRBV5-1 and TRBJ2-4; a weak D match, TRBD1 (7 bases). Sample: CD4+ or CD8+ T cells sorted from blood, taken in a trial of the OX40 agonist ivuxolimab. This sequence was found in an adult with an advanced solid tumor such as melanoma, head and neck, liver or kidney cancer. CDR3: CASSLPGGNIQYF. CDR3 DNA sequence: TGCGCCAGCAGCTTGCCAGGGGGGAACATTCAGTACTTC.